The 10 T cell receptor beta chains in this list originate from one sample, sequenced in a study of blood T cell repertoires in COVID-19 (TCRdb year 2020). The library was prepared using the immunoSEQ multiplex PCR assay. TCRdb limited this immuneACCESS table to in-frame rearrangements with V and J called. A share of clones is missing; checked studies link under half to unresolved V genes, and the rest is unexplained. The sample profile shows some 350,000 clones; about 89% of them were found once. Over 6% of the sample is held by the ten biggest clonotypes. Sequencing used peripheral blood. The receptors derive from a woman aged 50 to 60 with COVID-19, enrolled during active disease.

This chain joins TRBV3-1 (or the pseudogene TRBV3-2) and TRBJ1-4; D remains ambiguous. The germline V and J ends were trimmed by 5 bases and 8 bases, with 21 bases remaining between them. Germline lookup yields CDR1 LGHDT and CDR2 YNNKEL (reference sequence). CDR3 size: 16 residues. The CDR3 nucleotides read TGTGCCAGCAGCAAACGAGGAGGGCAGTCGGGGGAAAAACTGTTTTTT. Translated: CASSKRGGQSGEKLFF.

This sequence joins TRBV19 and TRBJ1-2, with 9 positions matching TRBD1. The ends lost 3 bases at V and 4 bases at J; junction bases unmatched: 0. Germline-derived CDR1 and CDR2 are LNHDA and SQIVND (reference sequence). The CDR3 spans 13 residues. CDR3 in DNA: TGTGCCAGTAGTATGGGACAGGGCTATGGCTACACCTTC. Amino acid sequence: CASSMGQGYGYTF.

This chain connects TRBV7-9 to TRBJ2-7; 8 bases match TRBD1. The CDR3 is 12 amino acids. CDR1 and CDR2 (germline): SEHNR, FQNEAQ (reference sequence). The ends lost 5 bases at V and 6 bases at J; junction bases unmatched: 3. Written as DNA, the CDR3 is TGTGCCAGCAGCAACGGACAGGGCGAGCAGTACTTC. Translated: CASSNGQGEQYF.

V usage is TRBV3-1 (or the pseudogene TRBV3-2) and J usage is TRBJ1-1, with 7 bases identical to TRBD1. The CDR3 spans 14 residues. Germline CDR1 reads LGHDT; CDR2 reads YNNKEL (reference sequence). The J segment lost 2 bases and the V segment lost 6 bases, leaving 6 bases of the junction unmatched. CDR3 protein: CASRRDSVNTEAFF. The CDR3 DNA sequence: TGTGCCAGCAGACGGGACAGTGTAAACACTGAAGCTTTCTTT.

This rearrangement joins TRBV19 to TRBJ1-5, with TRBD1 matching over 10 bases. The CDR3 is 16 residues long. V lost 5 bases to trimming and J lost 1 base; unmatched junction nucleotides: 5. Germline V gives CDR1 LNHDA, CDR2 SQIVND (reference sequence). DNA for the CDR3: TGTGCCAGTAGTCAAGACAGGGGGCTCAGCAATCAGCCCCAGCATTTT. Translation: CASSQDRGLSNQPQHF.

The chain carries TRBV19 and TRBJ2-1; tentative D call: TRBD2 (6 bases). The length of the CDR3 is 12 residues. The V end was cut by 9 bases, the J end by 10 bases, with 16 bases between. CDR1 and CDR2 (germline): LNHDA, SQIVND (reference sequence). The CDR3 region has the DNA TGTGCCAGCACCTCGACTAGTCGCGAGCAGTTCTTC. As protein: CASTSTSREQFF.

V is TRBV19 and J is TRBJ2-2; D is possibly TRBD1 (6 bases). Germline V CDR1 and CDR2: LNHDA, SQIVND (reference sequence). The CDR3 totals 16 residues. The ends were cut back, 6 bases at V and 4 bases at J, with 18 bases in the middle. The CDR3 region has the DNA TGTGCCAGTAGGATACGGGCAGGGGCGAGCACCGGGGAGCTGTTTTTT. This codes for CASRIRAGASTGELFF.

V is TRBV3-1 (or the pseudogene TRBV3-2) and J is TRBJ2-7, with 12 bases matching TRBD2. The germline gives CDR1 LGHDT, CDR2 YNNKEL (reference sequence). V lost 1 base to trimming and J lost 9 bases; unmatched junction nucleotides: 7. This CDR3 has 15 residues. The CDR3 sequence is CASSQAPTSGSGQYF. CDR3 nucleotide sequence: TGTGCCAGCAGCCAAGCCCCGACTAGCGGGAGTGGGCAGTACTTC.

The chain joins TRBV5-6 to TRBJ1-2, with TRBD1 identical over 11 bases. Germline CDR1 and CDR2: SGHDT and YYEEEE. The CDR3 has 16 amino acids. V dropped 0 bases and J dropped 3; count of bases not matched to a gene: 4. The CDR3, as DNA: TGTGCCAGCAGCTTGGCCGGGACAGGGGGGCACTATGGCTACACCTTC. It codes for CASSLAGTGGHYGYTF.

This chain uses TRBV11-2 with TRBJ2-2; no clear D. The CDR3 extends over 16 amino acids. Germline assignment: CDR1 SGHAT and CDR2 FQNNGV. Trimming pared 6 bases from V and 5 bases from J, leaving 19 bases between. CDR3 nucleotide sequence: TGTGCCAGCAGGCGCCCCGGAGCAATTTGGACCGGGGAGCTGTTTTTT. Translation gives CASRRPGAIWTGELFF.